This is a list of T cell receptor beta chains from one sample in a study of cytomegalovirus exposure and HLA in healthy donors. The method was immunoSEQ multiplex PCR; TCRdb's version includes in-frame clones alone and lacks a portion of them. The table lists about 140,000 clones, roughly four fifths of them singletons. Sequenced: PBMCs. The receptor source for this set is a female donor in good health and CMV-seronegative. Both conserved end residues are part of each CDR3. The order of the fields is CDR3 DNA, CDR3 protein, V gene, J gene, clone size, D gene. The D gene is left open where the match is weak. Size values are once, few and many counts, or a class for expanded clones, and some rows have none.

cdr3_nt: TGTGCCAGCAGAGGTCAGGGGGGTGAAAAACTGTTTTTT
cdr3_aa: CASRGQGGEKLFF
v_call: TRBV9
j_call: TRBJ1-4
clone_size: few
d_call: TRBD1

cdr3_nt: TGCAGCGTCTCGAGGACAGGGGGCGGAGAGACCCAGTACTTC
cdr3_aa: CSVSRTGGGETQYF
v_call: TRBV29-1
j_call: TRBJ2-5
clone_size: NA
d_call: TRBD1

cdr3_nt: TGCGCCAGCAGCTTGTATGCAGGGGCCTACGAGCAGTACTTC
cdr3_aa: CASSLYAGAYEQYF
v_call: TRBV5-1
j_call: TRBJ2-7
clone_size: NA
d_call: NA

cdr3_nt: TGTGCCAGCAGCTTCGGGACAGGGGGCGAAGTCGGGCAGTACTTC
cdr3_aa: CASSFGTGGEVGQYF
v_call: TRBV7-9
j_call: TRBJ2-5
clone_size: NA
d_call: TRBD1

cdr3_nt: TGTGCCAGCAGTTACTTCGGGACAGCTAACACTGAAGCTTTCTTT
cdr3_aa: CASSYFGTANTEAFF
v_call: TRBV6-5
j_call: TRBJ1-1
clone_size: many
d_call: TRBD1

cdr3_nt: TGTGCCAGCAGCGACCACAGGGGAACCAAGGGGGGCTACACCTTC
cdr3_aa: CASSDHRGTKGGYTF
v_call: TRBV11-2
j_call: TRBJ1-2
clone_size: few
d_call: TRBD1

cdr3_nt: TGTGCCAGCAGCCCAGGGCTCCTCTATGGCTACACCTTC
cdr3_aa: CASSPGLLYGYTF
v_call: TRBV7-9
j_call: TRBJ1-2
clone_size: few
d_call: NA

cdr3_nt: TGTGCCACGACGGCGGATTCAAATCAGCCCCAGCATTTT
cdr3_aa: CATTADSNQPQHF
v_call: TRBV2
j_call: TRBJ1-5
clone_size: NA
d_call: NA

cdr3_nt: TGCGCCAGCAGCTTGGTATCCTCGGGGAATGGGAACAGCGCCTACGAGCAGTACTTC
cdr3_aa: CASSLVSSGNGNSAYEQYF
v_call: TRBV5-1
j_call: TRBJ2-7
clone_size: NA
d_call: NA

cdr3_nt: TGCGCCAGCCGCCTCCCTAGTTCTGGCACTGAAGCTTTCTTT
cdr3_aa: CASRLPSSGTEAFF
v_call: TRBV5-1
j_call: TRBJ1-1
clone_size: NA
d_call: NA

cdr3_nt: TGCGCCAGCAGTACACAAGGACTAGCCTACGAGCAGTACTTC
cdr3_aa: CASSTQGLAYEQYF
v_call: TRBV10-1
j_call: TRBJ2-7
clone_size: NA
d_call: TRBD2

cdr3_nt: TGTGCCAGCTCACCACCAGGAGGGGGGGACCAGCCCCAGCATTTT
cdr3_aa: CASSPPGGGDQPQHF
v_call: TRBV18
j_call: TRBJ1-5
clone_size: few
d_call: NA

cdr3_nt: TGCGCCAGCAGCTTGCGGGAAGGGCCGGGTGAGCAGTTCTTC
cdr3_aa: CASSLREGPGEQFF
v_call: TRBV5-1
j_call: TRBJ2-1
clone_size: NA
d_call: NA

cdr3_nt: TGCGCCAGCAGCGGAACTAGCGGGGGTCACGTTAATCAGTTCTTC
cdr3_aa: CASSGTSGGHVNQFF
v_call: TRBV5-1
j_call: TRBJ2-1
clone_size: NA
d_call: TRBD2

cdr3_nt: TGTGCTAGTGGTTTGGTACGGGAGGGCAATCAGCCCCAGCATTTT
cdr3_aa: CASGLVREGNQPQHF
v_call: TRBV12-5
j_call: TRBJ1-5
clone_size: NA
d_call: NA

cdr3_nt: TGTGCCAGTAACTCGGGACATCCCTATGGCTACACCTTC
cdr3_aa: CASNSGHPYGYTF
v_call: TRBV19
j_call: TRBJ1-2
clone_size: NA
d_call: NA

cdr3_nt: TGTGCCAGCAGCACAGGGACTAGCGGGAGTCCGGGATACAATGAGCAGTTCTTC
cdr3_aa: CASSTGTSGSPGYNEQFF
v_call: TRBV5-4
j_call: TRBJ2-1
clone_size: NA
d_call: TRBD2

cdr3_nt: TGTGCCAGCAGTGAAGACCTTGGACAGCTGAACACTGAAGCTTTCTTT
cdr3_aa: CASSEDLGQLNTEAFF
v_call: TRBV6-1
j_call: TRBJ1-1
clone_size: NA
d_call: NA

cdr3_nt: TGTGCCAGTACCCCAGACAGGGGAGGTCAGCCCCAGCATTTT
cdr3_aa: CASTPDRGGQPQHF
v_call: TRBV19
j_call: TRBJ1-5
clone_size: NA
d_call: TRBD1

cdr3_nt: TGTGCCATCAGTGATGGTAGCGCCTTCAATGAGCAGTTCTTC
cdr3_aa: CAISDGSAFNEQFF
v_call: TRBV10-3
j_call: TRBJ2-1
clone_size: NA
d_call: NA

cdr3_nt: TGCGCCAGCAGCTTGGAGCGTATCCCGAACACTGAAGCTTTCTTT
cdr3_aa: CASSLERIPNTEAFF
v_call: TRBV5-1
j_call: TRBJ1-1
clone_size: NA
d_call: NA

cdr3_nt: TGCAGTGCTAGTCGGGGGGAGCTGTTTTTT
cdr3_aa: CSASRGELFF
v_call: TRBV20-1
j_call: TRBJ2-2
clone_size: NA
d_call: NA

cdr3_nt: TGTGCCATCAGTGAGGCCTTAAAGCGGGGGGGCGGCAATGAGCAGTTCTTC
cdr3_aa: CAISEALKRGGGNEQFF
v_call: TRBV10-3
j_call: TRBJ2-1
clone_size: NA
d_call: TRBD2

cdr3_nt: TGTGCCAGCAGCTCGGGATTTAAGACGAACACTGAAGCTTTCTTT
cdr3_aa: CASSSGFKTNTEAFF
v_call: TRBV5-4
j_call: TRBJ1-1
clone_size: NA
d_call: NA

cdr3_nt: TGTGACTCCTACGAGCAGTACTTC
cdr3_aa: CDSYEQYF
v_call: TRBV6-1
j_call: TRBJ2-7
clone_size: NA
d_call: NA

cdr3_nt: TGTGCCAGCAGTCGCGGGACGGATGGCTACACCTTC
cdr3_aa: CASSRGTDGYTF
v_call: TRBV28
j_call: TRBJ1-2
clone_size: NA
d_call: NA

cdr3_nt: TGCGCCAGCAGCCTCCAAGGGCTGACTAGCGGGAGTGTTCTGGAGACCCAGTACTTC
cdr3_aa: CASSLQGLTSGSVLETQYF
v_call: TRBV4-1
j_call: TRBJ2-5
clone_size: NA
d_call: TRBD2

cdr3_nt: TGTGCCTGGAGTGTAAATTTTGCAGGGGGGTACCAAGAGACCCAGTACTTC
cdr3_aa: CAWSVNFAGGYQETQYF
v_call: TRBV30
j_call: TRBJ2-5
clone_size: NA
d_call: NA

cdr3_nt: TGTGCCAGCAGCTTAGGTATAGGGGGCTACGAGCAGTACTTC
cdr3_aa: CASSLGIGGYEQYF
v_call: TRBV7-2
j_call: TRBJ2-7
clone_size: once
d_call: NA

cdr3_nt: TGTGCCAGCAGTTACTCGAATTTAAGGGAGGATGGCTACACCTTC
cdr3_aa: CASSYSNLREDGYTF
v_call: TRBV6-5
j_call: TRBJ1-2
clone_size: NA
d_call: NA

cdr3_nt: TGTGCCAGTAGTATCAGGGACAATGAGCAGTTCTTC
cdr3_aa: CASSIRDNEQFF
v_call: TRBV19
j_call: TRBJ2-1
clone_size: NA
d_call: NA

cdr3_nt: TGCGCCAGCAGCCTCCGGGACTATAGGTTGAACGAGCAGTACTTC
cdr3_aa: CASSLRDYRLNEQYF
v_call: TRBV5-1
j_call: TRBJ2-7
clone_size: NA
d_call: TRBD2

cdr3_nt: TGTGCCAGCAGTTCTGCGACAGAGTTCACAGATACGCAGTATTTT
cdr3_aa: CASSSATEFTDTQYF
v_call: TRBV6-6
j_call: TRBJ2-3
clone_size: NA
d_call: NA

cdr3_nt: TGTGCCAGCAGCCCACGGGAAGGGACAGGGAACACTGAAGCTTTCTTT
cdr3_aa: CASSPREGTGNTEAFF
v_call: TRBV7-6
j_call: TRBJ1-1
clone_size: NA
d_call: TRBD1

cdr3_nt: TGTGCCAGCAGTGTACCAAGAACGACTAGGCCTTCTAACCAAGAGACCCAGTACTTC
cdr3_aa: CASSVPRTTRPSNQETQYF
v_call: TRBV2
j_call: TRBJ2-5
clone_size: NA
d_call: NA

cdr3_nt: TGTGCCAGCAGCTCCGACTCGAACACTGAAGCTTTCTTT
cdr3_aa: CASSSDSNTEAFF
v_call: TRBV7-6
j_call: TRBJ1-1
clone_size: NA
d_call: NA

cdr3_nt: TGTGCCAGCAGCCCTCGGGGATTGGCGGGGGCTCAGAATGAGCAGTTCTTC
cdr3_aa: CASSPRGLAGAQNEQFF
v_call: TRBV7-3
j_call: TRBJ2-1
clone_size: NA
d_call: NA

cdr3_nt: TGTGCCAGCAGCCCCGGCTCTGGAAACACCATATATTTT
cdr3_aa: CASSPGSGNTIYF
v_call: TRBV11-3
j_call: TRBJ1-3
clone_size: few
d_call: NA

cdr3_nt: TGTGCCTGGAGTGGGGACAGTGGATTGTCGTTTAGGAATCAGCCCCAGCATTTT
cdr3_aa: CAWSGDSGLSFRNQPQHF
v_call: TRBV30
j_call: TRBJ1-5
clone_size: NA
d_call: TRBD1

cdr3_nt: TGTGCCAGCAGTTTCGCGGCCGGAGTGAACACTGAAGCTTTCTTT
cdr3_aa: CASSFAAGVNTEAFF
v_call: TRBV28
j_call: TRBJ1-1
clone_size: NA
d_call: NA

cdr3_nt: TGTGCCAGCAGCGCAGGGACAGGGCTAGCCAAAAACATTCAGTACTTC
cdr3_aa: CASSAGTGLAKNIQYF
v_call: TRBV7-6
j_call: TRBJ2-4
clone_size: few
d_call: TRBD1

cdr3_nt: TGTGCCAGCAGTGAAGTAGGGGGAGGCACAGATACGCAGTATTTT
cdr3_aa: CASSEVGGGTDTQYF
v_call: TRBV2
j_call: TRBJ2-3
clone_size: NA
d_call: NA

cdr3_nt: TGCGCCAGCAGCTTGGCCGGGACAGGGAACTATGGCTACACCTTC
cdr3_aa: CASSLAGTGNYGYTF
v_call: TRBV5-1
j_call: TRBJ1-2
clone_size: NA
d_call: TRBD1

cdr3_nt: TGTGGGGGGGAGCTGGCTGAAGCTTTCTTT
cdr3_aa: CGGELAEAFF
v_call: TRBV14
j_call: TRBJ1-1
clone_size: NA
d_call: NA

cdr3_nt: TGCGCCAGCAGCTTGGTTGGGGGGATGAACACTGAAGCTTTCTTT
cdr3_aa: CASSLVGGMNTEAFF
v_call: TRBV5-1
j_call: TRBJ1-1
clone_size: NA
d_call: NA

cdr3_nt: TGCGCCAGCAGCCAGGAAACCGGGACTAGCGGGAAAGAGACCCAGTACTTC
cdr3_aa: CASSQETGTSGKETQYF
v_call: TRBV4-1
j_call: TRBJ2-5
clone_size: NA
d_call: TRBD2

cdr3_nt: TGTGCCAGCAGCGAACTTTCGACAGGGCAGAATGAAAAACTGTTTTTT
cdr3_aa: CASSELSTGQNEKLFF
v_call: TRBV7-2
j_call: TRBJ1-4
clone_size: NA
d_call: TRBD1

cdr3_nt: TGTGCCAGCAGCTCCGGACAGGGAAATCTGCTCAACGAGCAGTACTTC
cdr3_aa: CASSSGQGNLLNEQYF
v_call: TRBV11-2
j_call: TRBJ2-7
clone_size: NA
d_call: TRBD1

cdr3_nt: TGCAGCGTGAGAGACAGTTCCTACGAGCAGTACTTC
cdr3_aa: CSVRDSSYEQYF
v_call: TRBV29-1
j_call: TRBJ2-7
clone_size: NA
d_call: NA

cdr3_nt: TGTGCCAGCAGCGGACACGGTCAGAACACTGAAGCTTTCTTT
cdr3_aa: CASSGHGQNTEAFF
v_call: TRBV9
j_call: TRBJ1-1
clone_size: NA
d_call: NA

cdr3_nt: TGTGCCAGCAACAACGAGGGGGTCAGCACAGATACGCAGTATTTT
cdr3_aa: CASNNEGVSTDTQYF
v_call: TRBV6-1
j_call: TRBJ2-3
clone_size: NA
d_call: NA